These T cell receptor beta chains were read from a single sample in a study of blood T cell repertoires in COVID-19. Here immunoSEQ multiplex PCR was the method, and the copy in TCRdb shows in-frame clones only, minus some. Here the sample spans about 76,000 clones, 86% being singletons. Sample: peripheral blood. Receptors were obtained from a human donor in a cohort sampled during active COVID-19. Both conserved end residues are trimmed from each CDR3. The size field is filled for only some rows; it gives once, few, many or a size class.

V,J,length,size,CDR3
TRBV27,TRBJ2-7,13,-,ASSLGGTSSHEQY
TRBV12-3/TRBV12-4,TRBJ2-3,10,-,ASSARGDTQY
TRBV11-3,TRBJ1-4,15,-,ASSLDQGAITNEKLF
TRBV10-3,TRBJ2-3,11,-,AISEGTLDTQY
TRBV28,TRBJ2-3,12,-,ASTGSPSTDTQY
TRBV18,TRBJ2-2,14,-,ASSPWTDSNTGELF
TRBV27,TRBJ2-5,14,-,ASTQRLAGRGETQY
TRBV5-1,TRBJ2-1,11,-,ASSLAGPNEQF
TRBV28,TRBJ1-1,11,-,ASIAYRGTEAF
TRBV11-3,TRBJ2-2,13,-,ASSKSRLATGELF
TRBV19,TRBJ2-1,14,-,ASSIRGQISYNEQF
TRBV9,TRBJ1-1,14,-,ASSVDLLSPNTEAF
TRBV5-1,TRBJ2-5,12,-,ASSGGTGQETQY
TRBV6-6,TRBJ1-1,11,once,ASSSPRVHEAF
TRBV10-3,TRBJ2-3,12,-,AISGLAASDTQY
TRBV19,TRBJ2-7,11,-,ASSEGNSYEQY
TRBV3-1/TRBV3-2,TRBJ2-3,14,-,ASSQHRLAGTDTQY
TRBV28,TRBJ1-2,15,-,ASSLATGTGAFPGYT
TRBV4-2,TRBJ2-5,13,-,ASSQETSGQETQY
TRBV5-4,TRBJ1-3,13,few,ASSLTGAMGNTIY
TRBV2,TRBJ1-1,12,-,ASSVQGLNTEAF
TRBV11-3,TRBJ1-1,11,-,ASSFGGRREAF
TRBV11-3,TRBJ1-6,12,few,ASSPSQGGSPLH
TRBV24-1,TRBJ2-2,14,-,ATSDPRTGDTGELF
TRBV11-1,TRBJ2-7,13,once,ASSFNRVGGYEQY
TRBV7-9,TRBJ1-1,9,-,ASTSGTVAF
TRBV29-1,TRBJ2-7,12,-,SVLPGGGANEQY
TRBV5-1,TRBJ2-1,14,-,ASSLEPGQGTNEQF
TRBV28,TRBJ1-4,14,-,ASSRSTRGLNEKLF
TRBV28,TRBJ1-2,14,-,ASSLPPGQGGYGYT
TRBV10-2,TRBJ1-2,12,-,ASKVEQGGYGYT
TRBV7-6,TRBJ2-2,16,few,ASSLVYFGLGNTGELF
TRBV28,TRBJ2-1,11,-,ASSPHPRGEQF
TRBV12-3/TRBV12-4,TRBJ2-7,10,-,ASSLPPHEQY
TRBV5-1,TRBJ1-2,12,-,ASSPLGFRGGYT
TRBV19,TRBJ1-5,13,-,ASQNRDNSNQPQH
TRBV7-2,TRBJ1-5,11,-,ASGTDSNQPQH
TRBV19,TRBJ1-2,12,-,ASSMAGKFGGYT
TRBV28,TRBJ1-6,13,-,ASNTATGANSPLH
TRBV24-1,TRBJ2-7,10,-,ATSPGGYEQY
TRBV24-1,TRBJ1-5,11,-,ATSDFSTGPQH
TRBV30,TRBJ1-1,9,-,AWSERIEAF
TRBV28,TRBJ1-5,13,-,ASSLRQGPNQPQH
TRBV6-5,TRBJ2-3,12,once,ASSQPGGVDTQY
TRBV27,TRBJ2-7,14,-,ASSAGLGSSSYEQY
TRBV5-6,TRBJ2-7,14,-,ASSSARARNPYEQY
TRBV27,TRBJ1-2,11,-,ASSLYRGHGYT
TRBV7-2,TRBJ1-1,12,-,ASSRDQGRTEAF
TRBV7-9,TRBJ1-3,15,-,ASSRNNRDNSGNTIY
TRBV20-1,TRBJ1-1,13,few,SASSTSGWTTEAF
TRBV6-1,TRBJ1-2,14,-,ASSEAFGGAGYGYT
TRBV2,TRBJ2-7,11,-,ASRSTGSYEQY
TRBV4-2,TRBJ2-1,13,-,ASSQTGQGADEQF
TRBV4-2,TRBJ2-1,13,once,ASSQGLAGDNEQF
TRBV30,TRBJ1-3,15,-,AWSVRTGSSSGNTIY
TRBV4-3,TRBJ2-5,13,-,ASSQEGAGWETQY
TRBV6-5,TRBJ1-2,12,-,ASSYLGGNYGYT